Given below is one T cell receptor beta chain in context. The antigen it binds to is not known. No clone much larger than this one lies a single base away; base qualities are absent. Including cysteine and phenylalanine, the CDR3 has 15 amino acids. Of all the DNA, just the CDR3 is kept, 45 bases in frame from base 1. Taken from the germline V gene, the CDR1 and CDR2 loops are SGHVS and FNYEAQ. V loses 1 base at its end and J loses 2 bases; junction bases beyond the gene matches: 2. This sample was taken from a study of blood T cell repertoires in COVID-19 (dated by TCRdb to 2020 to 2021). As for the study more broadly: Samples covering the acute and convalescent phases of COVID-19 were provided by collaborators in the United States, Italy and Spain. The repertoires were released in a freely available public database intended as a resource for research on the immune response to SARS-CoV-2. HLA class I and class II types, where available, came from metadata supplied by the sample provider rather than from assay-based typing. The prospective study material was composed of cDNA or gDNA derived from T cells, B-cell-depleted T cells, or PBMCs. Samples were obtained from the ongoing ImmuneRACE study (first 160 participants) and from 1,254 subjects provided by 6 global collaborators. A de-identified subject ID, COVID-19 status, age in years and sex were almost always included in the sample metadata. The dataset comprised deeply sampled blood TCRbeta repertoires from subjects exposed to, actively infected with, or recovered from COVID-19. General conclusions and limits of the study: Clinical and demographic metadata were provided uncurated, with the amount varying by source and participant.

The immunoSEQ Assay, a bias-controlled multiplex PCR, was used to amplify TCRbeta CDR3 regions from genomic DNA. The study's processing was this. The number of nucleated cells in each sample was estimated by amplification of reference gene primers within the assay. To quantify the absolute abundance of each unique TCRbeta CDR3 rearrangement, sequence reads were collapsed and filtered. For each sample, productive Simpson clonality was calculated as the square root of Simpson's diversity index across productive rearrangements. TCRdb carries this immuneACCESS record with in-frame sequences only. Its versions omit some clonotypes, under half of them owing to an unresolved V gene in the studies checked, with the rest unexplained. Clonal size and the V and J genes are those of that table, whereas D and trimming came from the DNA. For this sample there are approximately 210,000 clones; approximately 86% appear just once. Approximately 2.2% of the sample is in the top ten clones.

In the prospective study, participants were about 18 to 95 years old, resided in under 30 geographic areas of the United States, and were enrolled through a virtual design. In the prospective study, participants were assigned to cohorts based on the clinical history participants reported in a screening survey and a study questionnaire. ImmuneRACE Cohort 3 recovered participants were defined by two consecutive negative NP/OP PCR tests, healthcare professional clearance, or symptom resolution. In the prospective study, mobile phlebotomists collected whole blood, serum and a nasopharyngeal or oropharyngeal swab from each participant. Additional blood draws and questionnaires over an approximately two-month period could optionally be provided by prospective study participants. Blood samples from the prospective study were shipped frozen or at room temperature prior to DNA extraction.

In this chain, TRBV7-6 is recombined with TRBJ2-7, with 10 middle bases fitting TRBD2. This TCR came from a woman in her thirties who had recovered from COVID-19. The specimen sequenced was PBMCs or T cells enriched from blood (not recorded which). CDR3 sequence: CASSLGTSGTYEQYF. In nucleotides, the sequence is TGTGCCAGCAGCTTAGGGACTAGCGGAACCTACGAGCAGTACTTC.